A single sample gave rise to the 10 T cell receptor beta chains below, sequenced in a study of identical twins. TCRdb analysed the 5' RACE reads with MiXCR anew, one entry per CDR3 protein. Of around 1.7 million distinct CDR3 sequences listed, roughly a third are singletons. The material sequenced was cord blood. The origin of the receptors is a newborn girl in good health.

The chain joins TRBV20-1 to TRBJ1-4; D is undetermined. From germline, CDR1 is DFQATT and CDR2 SNEGSKA (reference sequence). Trimming pared 1 base from V and 7 bases from J, leaving 22 bases between. The CDR3 length is 17 residues. The CDR3 nucleotides are TGCAGTGCTAGAGTTAACCAGACCCGAAGACATCTTGAAAAACTGTTTTTT. The encoded protein is CSARVNQTRRHLEKLFF.

This clonotype was seen many times. This chain uses TRBV12-3 or TRBV12-4 with TRBJ1-5, with D possibly matching TRBD1 (5 bases). CDR3 length: 14 residues. V was shortened by 3 bases and J by 3 bases, with 9 bases between the two germline ends. The CDR3 DNA sequence: TGTGCCAGCAGTTTGGGGCGGCCCAATCAGCCCCAGCATTTT. It yields the protein CASSLGRPNQPQHF.

The chain combines TRBV29-1 with TRBJ2-4; tentatively, D is TRBD1 (5 bases). Trimming left V 3 bases short and J 0 bases short, with 12 bases between. CDR3 length: 15 amino acids. CDR1 and CDR2 (germline): SQVTM, ANQGSEA. CDR3 in DNA: TGCAGCGTTGATGGCAGGGATACAGCCAAAAACATTCAGTACTTC. It encodes CSVDGRDTAKNIQYF.

CDR3 sequence reads: CASSPQGQGAEAFF. CDR3 nucleotides: TGTGCCAGCAGCCCTCAGGGACAGGGGGCTGAAGCTTTCTTT. This chain uses TRBV7-2 with TRBJ1-1; 11 bases align to TRBD1. The germline V gene encodes CDR1 SGHTA and CDR2 FQGNSA. CDR3 length equals 14 residues. V shed 5 bases, J shed 6 bases, and the junction held 5 bases outside the gene matches.

The chain carries TRBV19 and TRBJ1-5; TRBD1 matches at 9 bases. Losses at the gene ends were 5 bases for V and 4 bases for J; bases not matched to a gene: 9. Germline V gene sequence: CDR1 LNHDA, CDR2 SQIVND (reference sequence). The CDR3 consists of 16 residues. The CDR3 DNA is TGTGCCAGTAGTGCAGACAGGGGGTGGACTAATCAGCCCCAGCATTTT. It translates to CASSADRGWTNQPQHF.

The chain uses TRBV6-5 and TRBJ1-2; D is perhaps TRBD1 (6 bases). The V end lost 7 bases, the J end lost 6 bases, and 12 bases lay between the germline ends. From germline, CDR1 is MNHEY and CDR2 SVGAGI. The CDR3 consists of 12 residues. Written as DNA, the CDR3 is TGTGCCAGCAACGATCACAGGGATGGCTACACCTTC. This codes for CASNDHRDGYTF.

This clonotype appeared once. This chain uses TRBV19 with TRBJ2-5, with D perhaps TRBD1 or TRBD2 (5 bases each). With 5 bases removed from V and 1 base from J, the gap between germline ends came to 14 bases. Germline V CDR1 and CDR2: LNHDA, SQIVND (reference sequence). The CDR3 extends over 15 amino acids. The CDR3 nucleotides are TGTGCCAGTAGTGCGCAGGGAGCGGTCCAAGAGACCCAGTACTTC. The encoded protein is CASSAQGAVQETQYF.

This clonotype was observed a few times. This chain connects TRBV4-1 to TRBJ2-7; D not resolved. CDR3 length: 12 amino acids. Germline V gives CDR1 MGHRA, CDR2 YSYEKL. V lost 2 bases to trimming and J lost 5 bases, with 7 bases between them. CDR3 in amino acids: CASSQISNEQYF. The CDR3 nucleotides read TGCGCCAGCAGCCAAATTAGCAACGAGCAGTACTTC.

The V and J genes are TRBV6-1 and TRBJ2-3, with a possible D match to TRBD1 (5 bases). The germline CDR1 and CDR2 sequences are MNHNS and SASEGT. The CDR3 extends over 15 amino acids. Between the trimmed V and J ends, which lost 6 bases and 0 bases, there was a span of 13 bases. CDR3 coding DNA: TGTGCCAGCAGCTCCAAGACAGTTAGCACAGATACGCAGTATTTT. This codes for CASSSKTVSTDTQYF.

V usage is TRBV29-1 and J usage is TRBJ1-4; 8 positions match TRBD1. With V trimmed by 6 bases and J by 6 bases, 6 bases remained unmatched. This CDR3 spans 13 amino acids. Germline lookup yields CDR1 SQVTM and CDR2 ANQGSEA. The CDR3 sequence is CSVQQGEHEKLFF. CDR3 nucleotides: TGCAGCGTGCAACAGGGGGAACATGAAAAACTGTTTTTT.